What follows is one T cell receptor (beta chain) and its context. The antigen it binds to is not known. Base qualities are not recorded, but no much larger clone differs from it by a single base. The sample belongs to a study of cytomegalovirus exposure and HLA in healthy donors (dated by TCRdb to the late 2010s). Study-wide context: An earlier analysis of roughly 500 of the donors reported approximately 280 Gb of sequence data and around 120 million unique TCR beta sequences obtained from 150 million to 200 million T cells. Roughly 5 DR-DQ haplotypes were handled as single units for association and clustering, since linkage in the cohort was strong. HLA typing covered class I and class II loci at four-digit resolution. About 300 gigabases of sequencing data and some 85 million unique TCR sequences were included in an early release covering around 650 HLA-typed donors. In the later analysis, no new phenotypic data were used to find candidate immune exposures; instead, reliance was placed on TCR beta sequences and their occurrence across donors. The study aimed to test whether signatures of past pathogen exposure could be identified by cataloging public T cell receptors. To decide whether each TCR beta V gene segment behaved as functional or pseudogenic, an earlier analysis of approximately 590 of the donors relied on high-throughput TCR beta sequencing. Every repertoire in the discovery cohort had been generated on one and the same sequencing platform. Along with the roughly 670-subject first cohort, a separate validation cohort of 120 different subjects was used. Alongside the repertoire data, information on donor age, sex, ethnicity and CMV serostatus was compiled. Genome-wide SNP genotypes for about 65% of the roughly 670 donors were used in a later genetic analysis, which treated that subset as a discovery cohort. The study profiled the T cell repertoires of about 640 subjects by immunosequencing and related them to cytomegalovirus serostatus. To predict cytomegalovirus infection status, the study brought together high-throughput TCR immunosequencing, statistical association of individual TCRs with disease status, and machine learning. The number of donors typed differed by locus, with roughly 629-640 for A, B, C, DRB1 and DQB1, 522 for DQA1, approximately 570 for DPA1, and some 440 for DPB1. To study patterns of TCR occurrence, a later analysis re-analyzed previously published TCR beta repertoires from 700 or so donors and added high-resolution HLA genotyping. Among the approximately 420 genotyped donors, around 81% belonged to the genetic ancestry cluster associated with self-reported Caucasian donors. Among several hundred genotyped donors of the cohort, an average of approximately 240,000 unique TCR beta nucleotide sequences was sequenced per donor, of which approximately 19% were non-productive. Results and caveats for the whole study, not just this receptor: Linkage disequilibrium might explain the correlated functional status among segregating V segments, but an unknown experimental factor could not be excluded. CMV serostatus was the only immune exposure information available for the cohort. The classifier was reported to diagnose cytomegalovirus status with high specificity and sensitivity in both the original and validation cohorts. Assigning TCR associations to individual alleles was difficult when HLA alleles, especially DR and DQ, strongly co-occurred. A cluster of highly shared sequence variants was judged likely to represent a technical artifact of the sequencing pipeline. Sequencing depth was assumed to be roughly uniform across donors in the presence/absence analyses, though that assumption may not hold. A later genetic analysis associated a missense DCLRE1C variant with V-gene and J-gene trimming of TCR beta chains, and an independent cohort replicated the association. A later analysis reported that several top co-occurrence clusters appeared linked to parvovirus B19, influenza, CMV and Epstein-Barr virus. At a false discovery rate of 0.05, a later analysis linked 15,000 to 20,000 TCR beta sequences to specific HLA alleles. Because counts were too low, seventeen rarely observed V segments, including chromosome 9 orphons, were left out of the earlier analysis of several hundred of the donors. A further reported finding was that TCR beta sequences accurately predicted the HLA-A and HLA-B alleles for most subjects in the first cohort. In a later analysis, HLA-associated TCR beta chains showed more clonal expansion and lower generation probabilities than non-associated chains that were equally common. This cohort had only TCR beta chains sequenced, and the lack of alpha or paired-chain data limited which features could be detected. In vitro tests confirmed that three of the cytomegalovirus-associated TCR beta chains recognize cytomegalovirus antigens. In a later analysis, most CMV-associated TCR beta chains were found to appear HLA-restricted, with HLA associations seemingly driven largely by CMV exposure. Most TCR sequences were seen in very few donors, while some public TCRs were found in many individuals. The study gave a list of 150 to 200 TCR beta chains associated with cytomegalovirus. In a later analysis, TCR association rates were found to vary across HLA loci, with the most associated TCRs seen for DRB1 alleles and the fewest for HLA-C alleles. In a later genetic analysis, fewer N-insertions in productive TCRs were reported among donors in an Asian-associated ancestry cluster than the roughly 700-donor mean. HLA typing was unavailable for some donors at each locus, so association tests used only the typed subset. According to the authors, the approach could potentially be generalized to other disease states and immunological phenotypes. An earlier analysis of 450 to 750 of the donors showed that most TCR beta V segments appeared in productive rearrangements either about 87% or about 30% of the time, which broadly matched IMGT annotations.

Libraries were prepared through the immunoSEQ multiplex PCR assay. The multiplex PCR relied on a mix of 60 forward primers for TCR Vbeta segments and 13 reverse primers for TCR Jbeta segments. Amplification of the CDR3 region of rearranged TCR beta genes was performed with a multiplex PCR assay on genomic DNA. On the Illumina HiSeq System, the amplified TCR beta libraries were sequenced as 87-base-pair reads. Turning to the authors' computational methods: A later analysis tallied 75 million to 95 million unique TCR beta chains across the 550 to 850 repertoires, and approximately 9.9 million of those chains were shared by two or more donors. Raw reads were error-corrected and collapsed into unique sequences by a nearest-neighbor algorithm in which closely related sequences were merged to remove PCR and sequencing errors. To assign V, D and J gene segments, CDR3 sequences were aligned to IMGT reference sequences. For a sequence to be retained, a match of at least six nucleotides was required to both a V gene segment and a J gene segment. Rearrangements were classified as productive when the CDR3 lacked stop codons and remained in frame with V and J, and all other rearrangements were classified as non-productive. Following IMGT convention, CDR3 was defined as the stretch from the second conserved V-encoded cysteine to the conserved J-encoded phenylalanine. In an earlier analysis of 500 to 650 of the donors, sequences lacking an unambiguous match to a single V gene segment were excluded. In an earlier analysis of 587 of the donors, V segments were called functional above 56.7% productive rearrangements and were called segregating when the between-donor standard deviation exceeded 5%. A statistical classification framework was built to diagnose cytomegalovirus status from the catalog of TCR beta chain sequences. V and J gene assignment, in a later analysis, came from comparing TCR nucleotide sequences with IMGT/GENE-DB human TR gene sequences. A later analysis assigned CDR3 sequences and most-parsimonious VDJ recombination scenarios with the TCRdist pipeline. A later analysis defined each TCR beta chain by its CDR3 amino acid sequence plus V-gene family, and excluded reads lacking a unique V-gene family. In a later analysis, some 600 highly shared, low-generation-probability nucleotide sequences were removed to address suspected cross-contamination and a sequencing artifact. A later analysis calculated a clonal expansion index for each public chain from normalized within-repertoire ranks of inferred template counts. In a later analysis, generation probabilities were computed using a VDJ recombination model fitted to out-of-frame rearrangements, and the results were checked against IGoR. In a later analysis, TCR-TCR, TCR-HLA and TCR-CMV co-occurrence was scored with hypergeometric tests, and a repertoire-size bias correction was applied to TCR pairs. To estimate false discovery rates, a later analysis permuted the HLA or CMV assignments 20 times. In a later analysis, co-occurring TCRs were grouped with DBSCAN, and TCRdist sequence similarity was added when clustering was performed within HLA-allele-positive subsets. Repertoires with fewer than 30,000 or more than 120,000 public chains were left out of co-occurrence clustering, as were four to six repertoires with anomalous nucleotide sharing. TCRdb holds this immuneACCESS table with in-frame rearrangements only. Some clones are missing; in checked studies, unresolved V genes explain under half, and the rest has no known cause. The V and J calls and clone size are taken from that table; D and trimming were inferred from the DNA. This sample comprises 160,000 or so clones, about 77% of them detected only once. The leading ten clones occupy roughly 1.3% of the sample.

In total, about 650 healthy bone marrow donors made up the cohort. At the time of sampling, every cohort member was nominally healthy, though immune exposures that went unrecorded were likely present. The donor tested CMV seronegative, placing the donor among the 350 to 400 seronegative members of the cohort. A peripheral blood sample was collected from each donor, and TCR beta sequencing was performed on peripheral blood mononuclear cells. Genomic DNA was extracted from the blood cell samples with the Qiagen DNeasy Blood Extraction Kit. The sequence derives from a woman in her 50s in good health and CMV-seronegative. Sequencing input: PBMCs.

The CDR3 here reads CASQDRGWTGELFF. In nucleotides, the sequence is TGTGCCAGCCAAGACAGGGGTTGGACCGGGGAGCTGTTTTTT. Recombination joined TRBV5-5 with TRBJ2-2; 8 bases in the junction line up with TRBD1. The CDR3 goes from the cysteine to the phenylalanine over 14 residues. The sequence is cut down to CDR3 DNA, 42 bases in frame from base 1. For this chain, trimming is 7 bases at the V end and 5 bases at the J end, and the number of junction bases without a gene match is 7. Looking up the germline V gene (reference sequence) yields CDR1 SGHKS and CDR2 YYEKEE.